The 20 T cell receptor beta chains listed next were all sequenced from one sample in a study of early T cells in non-severe SARS-CoV-2 infection. From the 5' RACE reads, TCRdb called clonotypes with MiXCR, one entry per CDR3 protein. This table holds 69,000 or so distinct CDR3 sequences, about 9% found once. The sequencing sample was made of whole blood. The receptors shown here come from an adult who was a healthcare worker with PCR-confirmed SARS-CoV-2 infection or an uninfected control (not recorded which).

The sample holds a few counts of this clonotype. This chain joins TRBV5-1 and TRBJ1-6; TRBD1 aligns across 10 bases. The germline gives CDR1 SGHRS, CDR2 YFSETQ. The CDR3 is 17 amino acids. J was trimmed by 9 bases and V by 2 bases; bases with no gene match: 11. The CDR3 nucleotides read TGCGCCAGCAGCTTCGGCCTCGGGGGACAGGGGCCTTCACCCCTCCACTTT. Translating gives CASSFGLGGQGPSPLHF.

This clonotype was seen only a few times. The J gene is TRBJ1-1, the V gene TRBV7-6; D is ambiguous. The length of the CDR3 is 13 residues. Germline V gene sequence: CDR1 SGHVS, CDR2 FNYEAQ. Trimming cost V 2 bases and J 3 bases, with 7 bases left between them. CDR3 DNA: TGTGCCAGCAGCTTACAGCCTTACACTGAAGCTTTCTTT. As protein: CASSLQPYTEAFF.

This clonotype has at least ten counts. The chain recombines TRBV5-1 with TRBJ2-3, with TRBD1 as a possible D gene (5 bases). Looked up from germline, CDR1 is SGHRS and CDR2 is YFSETQ. Trimming cost V 6 bases and J 2 bases, with 10 bases left between them. This CDR3 comprises 13 residues. As DNA, the CDR3 is TGCGCCAGCAATGGGGCTTCCACAGATACGCAGTATTTT. Translated: CASNGASTDTQYF.

The rearrangement uses TRBV12-3 or TRBV12-4 and TRBJ1-1, with D unclear. The V gene lost 6 bases and the J gene lost 1 base, with 12 bases spanning the gap. This CDR3 has 14 residues. The chain's CDR3 is CASSLEGANTEAFF. The CDR3, as DNA: TGTGCCAGCAGCCTCGAAGGAGCGAACACTGAAGCTTTCTTT.

This chain links TRBV28 with TRBJ2-7; 12 bases align to TRBD2. The CDR3 runs 16 residues. Germline values: CDR1 MDHEN, CDR2 SYDVKM. With V trimmed by 5 bases and J by 3 bases, 8 bases remained unmatched. CDR3: CASSQARTSGNYEQYF. In DNA, the CDR3 is TGTGCCAGCAGTCAAGCCAGGACTAGCGGGAACTACGAGCAGTACTTC. The full variable domain, in which reference TRBV28 and TRBJ2-7 provide the parts outside the CDR3, is DVKVTQSSRYLVKRTGEKVFLECVQDMDHENMFWYRQDPGLGLRLIYFSYDVKMKEKGDIPEGYSVSREKKERFSLILESASTNQTSMYLCASSQARTSGNYEQYFGPGTRLTVT.

This clonotype was found many times. The chain carries TRBV28 and TRBJ2-7; TRBD1 matches at 8 bases. Germline V lookup: CDR1 MDHEN, CDR2 SYDVKM. The length of the CDR3 is 11 residues. The V and J ends lost 6 bases and 5 bases, in that order; junction bases with no gene match: 0. The CDR3 region has the DNA TGTGCCAGCAGGGGACAGGACGAGCAGTACTTC. Translating gives CASRGQDEQYF.

This clonotype was counted ten times or more. This chain connects TRBV20-1 to TRBJ2-2; no clear D. The germline V gene has CDR1 DFQATT and CDR2 SNEGSKA (reference sequence). V dropped 5 bases and J dropped 1 base, with 8 bases sitting between them. CDR3 length: 13 residues. CDR3 in amino acids: CSAGPGNTGELFF. DNA of the CDR3: TGCAGTGCTGGACCGGGGAACACCGGGGAGCTGTTTTTT.

This clonotype showed up just a few times. The chain has TRBV29-1 and TRBJ1-2; D might be TRBD1 (6 bases). The CDR3 contains 12 residues. Per the germline V gene, CDR1 is SQVTM and CDR2 is ANQGSEA. Trimming pared 5 bases from V and 2 bases from J, leaving 9 bases between. The DNA for the CDR3 is TGCAGCGTTATCCAGGGGAACTATGGCTACACCTTC. Its translation is CSVIQGNYGYTF.

As regards this clonotype: It may be a read error: a sequence one base away is much more abundant. The chain uses TRBV7-3 and TRBJ2-7; the D is unclear. This CDR3 comprises 13 residues. Germline CDR1 is SGHTA and CDR2 is FQGTGA. CDR3 region: CARSLTLDSEQYF. The DNA for the CDR3 is TGTGCCAGAAGCTTAACTCTGGATAGCGAGCAGTACTTC.

The chain recombines TRBV5-1 with TRBJ2-5; 11 positions agree with TRBD2. Germline CDR1 SGHRS, CDR2 YFSETQ. The CDR3 has 16 residues. J lost 5 bases, V lost 3 bases, and 9 bases had no gene match. In DNA, the CDR3 is TGCGCCAGCAGCTCACTTAGCGGGAGGGCCGGGGAGACCCAGTACTTC. Amino acid sequence: CASSSLSGRAGETQYF.

The rearrangement uses TRBV20-1 and TRBJ1-3, with D uncertain. This CDR3 is 16 amino acids long. Germline loops: CDR1 DFQATT, CDR2 SNEGSKA (reference sequence). Trimming shortened V by 0 bases and J by 0 bases, and 12 bases separated the two germline ends. The CDR3 nucleotides read TGCAGTGCTAGAGATCCACGCGATTTCTCTGGAAACACCATATATTTT. It codes for CSARDPRDFSGNTIYF.

This clonotype has at least ten counts. CDR3 coding DNA: TGTGCCAGCAGCCCACCGGGACAGGGCTCAGATACGCAGTATTTT. Protein: CASSPPGQGSDTQYF. This chain connects TRBV7-9 to TRBJ2-3; 9 nucleotides line up with TRBD1. The J segment lost 4 bases and the V segment lost 5 bases, leaving 7 bases of the junction unmatched. This CDR3 contains 15 residues. Germline V gene lookup returns CDR1 SEHNR and CDR2 FQNEAQ (reference sequence).

This clonotype was seen at least ten times. V and J are TRBV12-3 or TRBV12-4 and TRBJ2-7; D not certain. The CDR3 runs 14 residues. V dropped 0 bases and J dropped 0 bases, with 6 bases sitting between them. DNA of the CDR3: TGTGCCAGCAGTTTAGCAGGGTCCTCCTACGAGCAGTACTTC. Its protein is CASSLAGSSYEQYF.

The chain couples TRBV7-2 to TRBJ2-3, with D possibly being TRBD2 (6 bases). The CDR3 totals 13 residues. Germline V gene lookup returns CDR1 SGHTA and CDR2 FQGNSA. Deletions cut 5 bases from V and 9 bases from J, with 15 bases between. CDR3 DNA sequence: TGTGCCAGCAGCCGGGCGGGGAGCAGGACGCAGTATTTT. Translating gives CASSRAGSRTQYF.

This clonotype appeared many times. The gene calls are TRBV2 and TRBJ2-1, with 12 bases matching TRBD2. This CDR3 spans 15 amino acids. Unmatched junction bases numbered 4, after V lost 5 bases and J lost 5 bases. CDR1 is SNHLY and CDR2 is FYNNEI in the germline V gene. In nucleotides, the CDR3 is TGTGCCAGCAGTACTGGACTAGCGGGGAACAATGAGCAGTTCTTC. Translating gives CASSTGLAGNNEQFF.

This chain connects TRBV9 to TRBJ1-2, with D tentatively TRBD1 (6 bases). CDR3 length: 13 residues. The ends were cut back, 0 bases at V and 4 bases at J, with 7 bases in the middle. Germline CDR1 SGDLS, CDR2 YYNGEE. CDR3 bases: TGTGCCAGCAGCGTAGGGACAGCCTATGGCTACACCTTC. Protein sequence: CASSVGTAYGYTF.

This clonotype was counted at least ten times. The V call is TRBV6-6, the J call TRBJ2-7; D may be TRBD1 or TRBD2 (5 bases each). V lost 6 bases and J 2 bases, leaving 14 bases between the germline ends. CDR1 MNHNY and CDR2 SVGAGI come from the germline V gene (reference sequence). The CDR3 has 14 amino acids. This CDR3 is CASSTGTEAYEQYF. CDR3 sequence (DNA): TGTGCCAGCAGCACCGGGACGGAGGCCTACGAGCAGTACTTC.

The gene calls are TRBV12-2 and TRBJ2-3; TRBD2, the table's D call, lacks a check against the DNA. TRBV12-2 is assigned pseudogene status. This CDR3 contains 19 residues. CDR3 DNA sequence: TGTGCAAGTCGCTTAGCGAGGCCTCCTTTAGCGGGGGGCACAGATACGCAGTATTTT. This gives the protein CASRLARPPLAGGTDTQYF.

There are a few counts of this clonotype. V is TRBV5-1 and J is TRBJ2-1, with 12 positions matching TRBD2. CDR3 length: 15 amino acids. Germline CDR1 reads SGHRS; CDR2 reads YFSETQ. The trim removed 5 bases at V and 5 bases at J, leaving 5 bases unmatched. CDR3 in DNA: TGCGCCAGCAGTCCGCGACTAGCGGGGGACAATGAGCAGTTCTTC. It encodes CASSPRLAGDNEQFF.

In this sample, this clonotype turned up many times. This chain connects TRBV20-1 to TRBJ2-1; TRBD2 matches 13 bases. The CDR3 runs 14 residues. Germline V gene data show CDR1 as DFQATT and CDR2 as SNEGSKA (reference sequence). Trimming removed 5 bases from V and 6 bases from J; junction bases left unmatched: 4. The CDR3: CSAQLAGGPNEQFF. For the CDR3, the DNA is TGCAGTGCTCAACTAGCGGGAGGGCCCAATGAGCAGTTCTTC.